The following is a TCR beta chain sequence with its context. What it recognizes is unknown. This sample is part of a study of cytomegalovirus exposure and HLA in healthy donors. General study points: Most TCR sequences were seen very rarely across donors, but some public TCRs occurred in many. Reportedly, cytomegalovirus status was diagnosed with high sensitivity and specificity.

The PCR had 60 Vbeta and 13 Jbeta primers. Using immunoSEQ multiplex PCR, the repertoire was profiled, and TCRdb retains in-frame clones only, with some absent. Of about 190,000 clones listed, approximately 82% were seen once; the top ten hold over 1.5%. The CDR3 length is 13 residues. V lost 6 bases, J lost 4 bases, and 12 bases lay in between. Germline V gene data show CDR1 as LGHNT and CDR2 as FRNRAP. The gene calls are TRBV12-5 and TRBJ1-1; D is perhaps TRBD1 (5 bases). Sequences were obtained from PBMCs. The TCR sequence derives from a man aged 40-49 years in good health and CMV-seropositive. The CDR3, as DNA: TGTGCTAGTGGATCGGGGGTTGCCACTGAAGCTTTCTTT. It translates to CASGSGVATEAFF.